A selection of T cell receptor beta chains follows, all from one sample in a study of naive and memory T cell subsets. TCRdb re-derived calls from the 5' RACE reads in MiXCR, one entry per CDR3 protein. Of approximately 32,000 distinct CDR3 sequences detected, 16% appear once; the ten largest clones hold around 2.7%. These receptors were collected from a female donor in good health. Both conserved end residues are part of each CDR3. A D gene is named only where the DNA matches it firmly. Size values are once, few and many counts, or a class for expanded clones, and some rows have none.

D gene: TRBD2; V gene: TRBV20-1; clone size: many; J gene: TRBJ2-5; CDR3 protein: CSARGSSGGAVETQYF; CDR3 DNA: TGCAGTGCAAGAGGGAGTAGCGGGGGGGCCGTAGAGACCCAGTACTTC
D gene: .; V gene: TRBV18; clone size: .; J gene: TRBJ2-5; CDR3 protein: CASSQGVQETQYF; CDR3 DNA: TGTGCCAGCTCACAGGGGGTTCAAGAGACCCAGTACTTC
D gene: TRBD1; V gene: TRBV19; clone size: .; J gene: TRBJ2-7; CDR3 protein: CASSALTGIFYEQYF; CDR3 DNA: TGTGCCAGTAGTGCTCTGACAGGGATTTTCTACGAGCAGTACTTC
D gene: .; V gene: TRBV9; clone size: many; J gene: TRBJ1-5; CDR3 protein: CASSVLDSNQPQHF; CDR3 DNA: TGTGCCAGCAGCGTCTTGGATAGCAATCAGCCCCAGCATTTT
D gene: TRBD1; V gene: TRBV12-3/TRBV12-4; clone size: few; J gene: TRBJ1-2; CDR3 protein: CASTTYPGQAGCLYGYTF; CDR3 DNA: TGTGCCAGCACGACCTATCCGGGACAGGCTGGCTGTCTCTATGGCTACACCTTC
D gene: .; V gene: TRBV10-3; clone size: .; J gene: TRBJ2-3; CDR3 protein: CAISESESGIYTDTQYF; CDR3 DNA: TGTGCCATCAGTGAGTCGGAATCCGGGATTTACACAGATACGCAGTATTTT
D gene: .; V gene: TRBV25-1; clone size: .; J gene: TRBJ1-1; CDR3 protein: CASRIGEREAFF; CDR3 DNA: TGTGCCAGCAGAATCGGGGAAAGGGAAGCTTTCTTT
D gene: .; V gene: TRBV5-6; clone size: many; J gene: TRBJ2-1; CDR3 protein: CASSLGRTSYNEQFF; CDR3 DNA: TGTGCCAGCAGCTTGGGCAGGACCTCCTACAATGAGCAGTTCTTC
D gene: .; V gene: TRBV12-3/TRBV12-4; clone size: .; J gene: TRBJ1-1; CDR3 protein: CASTQGYTEAFF; CDR3 DNA: TGTGCCAGCACCCAGGGGTACACTGAAGCTTTCTTT
D gene: .; V gene: TRBV20-1; clone size: medium-sized; J gene: TRBJ1-6; CDR3 protein: CSARPPWDINNSPLHF; CDR3 DNA: TGCAGTGCTAGACCCCCCTGGGATATCAATAATTCACCCCTCCACTTT
D gene: .; V gene: TRBV6-5; clone size: many; J gene: TRBJ2-7; CDR3 protein: CASKGTRNEQYF; CDR3 DNA: TGTGCCAGCAAAGGGACCCGCAACGAGCAGTACTTC
D gene: TRBD1; V gene: TRBV20-1; clone size: many; J gene: TRBJ1-3; CDR3 protein: CSAWDSSGNTIYF; CDR3 DNA: TGCAGTGCTTGGGACAGTTCTGGAAACACCATATATTTT
D gene: .; V gene: TRBV6-5; clone size: few; J gene: TRBJ2-7; CDR3 protein: CASSSPGEMTYEQYF; CDR3 DNA: TGTGCCAGCAGTTCCCCAGGGGAAATGACCTACGAGCAGTACTTC
D gene: .; V gene: TRBV29-1; clone size: few; J gene: TRBJ2-5; CDR3 protein: CSVELETQYF; CDR3 DNA: TGCAGCGTGGAATTGGAGACCCAGTACTTC
D gene: .; V gene: TRBV20-1; clone size: few; J gene: TRBJ1-5; CDR3 protein: CSAGGTLRDSNQPQHF; CDR3 DNA: TGCAGTGCTGGGGGCACCTTGAGGGATAGCAATCAGCCCCAGCATTTT
D gene: .; V gene: TRBV20-1; clone size: .; J gene: TRBJ1-4; CDR3 protein: CSASGGHGEKLFF; CDR3 DNA: TGCAGTGCTAGTGGGGGGCACGGTGAAAAACTGTTTTTT
D gene: .; V gene: TRBV6-1; clone size: .; J gene: TRBJ2-7; CDR3 protein: CASSEASGEAYEQYF; CDR3 DNA: TGTGCCAGCAGTGAAGCCTCCGGGGAAGCCTACGAGCAGTACTTC
D gene: .; V gene: TRBV7-6; clone size: many; J gene: TRBJ1-4; CDR3 protein: CASSPGREKLFF; CDR3 DNA: TGTGCCAGCAGCCCTGGCAGGGAAAAACTGTTTTTT
D gene: .; V gene: TRBV12-3/TRBV12-4; clone size: .; J gene: TRBJ2-7; CDR3 protein: CASSWGRGATYEQYF; CDR3 DNA: TGTGCCAGCAGTTGGGGACGAGGGGCGACCTACGAGCAGTACTTC
D gene: .; V gene: TRBV6-1; clone size: .; J gene: TRBJ1-1; CDR3 protein: CASRIAGPTEAFF; CDR3 DNA: TGTGCCAGCAGGATTGCGGGGCCCACTGAAGCTTTCTTT
D gene: .; V gene: TRBV5-1; clone size: .; J gene: TRBJ2-7; CDR3 protein: CASSRGLGGGGYEQYF; CDR3 DNA: TGCGCCAGCAGCCGGGGGTTAGGTGGGGGAGGCTACGAGCAGTACTTC
D gene: .; V gene: TRBV6-5; clone size: many; J gene: TRBJ2-5; CDR3 protein: CASSYGQQETQYF; CDR3 DNA: TGTGCCAGCAGTTACGGGCAGCAAGAGACCCAGTACTTC
D gene: .; V gene: TRBV10-3; clone size: many; J gene: TRBJ1-1; CDR3 protein: CAISESDRPTEAFF; CDR3 DNA: TGTGCCATCAGTGAGTCGGACCGTCCTACTGAAGCTTTCTTT
D gene: TRBD1; V gene: TRBV9; clone size: .; J gene: TRBJ2-1; CDR3 protein: CASSVVPEKGTGTPEQFF; CDR3 DNA: TGTGCCAGCAGCGTAGTTCCAGAAAAGGGGACAGGGACACCTGAGCAGTTCTTC
D gene: TRBD2; V gene: TRBV2; clone size: .; J gene: TRBJ2-5; CDR3 protein: CASSEIGTSSVTQYF; CDR3 DNA: TGTGCCAGCAGTGAAATTGGGACTAGCTCGGTGACCCAGTACTTC
D gene: .; V gene: TRBV20-1; clone size: many; J gene: TRBJ1-1; CDR3 protein: CSASTPGRAEAFF; CDR3 DNA: TGCAGTGCTAGTACCCCAGGGAGGGCTGAAGCTTTCTTT
D gene: .; V gene: TRBV29-1; clone size: many; J gene: TRBJ2-5; CDR3 protein: CSVGTPQETQYF; CDR3 DNA: TGCAGCGTTGGGACCCCACAAGAGACCCAGTACTTC
D gene: TRBD1; V gene: TRBV20-1; clone size: many; J gene: TRBJ2-7; CDR3 protein: CSARAEDRGYEQYF; CDR3 DNA: TGCAGTGCTAGAGCCGAAGACAGGGGCTACGAGCAGTACTTC
D gene: TRBD2; V gene: TRBV7-3; clone size: many; J gene: TRBJ2-3; CDR3 protein: CASSTTSGRTDTQYF; CDR3 DNA: TGTGCCAGCAGCACCACTAGCGGACGCACAGATACGCAGTATTTT
D gene: .; V gene: TRBV20-1; clone size: many; J gene: TRBJ1-1; CDR3 protein: CSASEGRIPAFF; CDR3 DNA: TGCAGTGCTAGTGAGGGTAGGATTCCGGCTTTCTTT
D gene: .; V gene: TRBV12-3/TRBV12-4; clone size: medium-sized; J gene: TRBJ1-5; CDR3 protein: CASSLVIRAPVGNQPQHF; CDR3 DNA: TGTGCCAGCAGTTTAGTGATCCGGGCCCCAGTGGGGAATCAGCCCCAGCATTTT
D gene: .; V gene: TRBV5-1; clone size: many; J gene: TRBJ1-4; CDR3 protein: CASSLDRANEKLFF; CDR3 DNA: TGCGCCAGCAGCTTGGACAGGGCTAATGAAAAACTGTTTTTT
D gene: .; V gene: TRBV20-1; clone size: many; J gene: TRBJ2-7; CDR3 protein: CSATRQGPLEQYF; CDR3 DNA: TGCAGTGCTACCCGGCAGGGGCCCCTCGAGCAGTACTTC
D gene: .; V gene: TRBV20-1; clone size: medium-sized; J gene: TRBJ1-1; CDR3 protein: CSARNSMNTEAFF; CDR3 DNA: TGCAGTGCTAGAAACAGCATGAACACTGAAGCTTTCTTT
D gene: TRBD2; V gene: TRBV10-1; clone size: medium-sized; J gene: TRBJ2-1; CDR3 protein: CASSDPKGLASEQFF; CDR3 DNA: TGCGCCAGCAGTGACCCGAAGGGACTAGCCAGTGAGCAGTTCTTC
D gene: .; V gene: TRBV6-5; clone size: many; J gene: TRBJ1-5; CDR3 protein: CASRPTGHQPQHF; CDR3 DNA: TGTGCCAGCAGGCCTACAGGGCATCAGCCCCAGCATTTT
D gene: .; V gene: TRBV4-1; clone size: .; J gene: TRBJ2-2; CDR3 protein: CASSHQDTGELFF; CDR3 DNA: TGCGCCAGCAGCCACCAGGACACCGGGGAGCTGTTTTTT
D gene: .; V gene: TRBV12-3/TRBV12-4; clone size: .; J gene: TRBJ1-1; CDR3 protein: CASSPRTGNTEAFF; CDR3 DNA: TGTGCCAGCAGTCCCCGTACGGGGAACACTGAAGCTTTCTTT
D gene: TRBD1; V gene: TRBV5-8; clone size: many; J gene: TRBJ2-6; CDR3 protein: CASSHRGAAGANVLTF; CDR3 DNA: TGTGCCAGCAGCCACAGGGGGGCAGCTGGGGCCAACGTCCTGACTTTC
D gene: .; V gene: TRBV3-1; clone size: .; J gene: TRBJ2-1; CDR3 protein: CASSHRQAAANEQFF; CDR3 DNA: TGTGCCAGCAGCCACCGACAGGCCGCTGCCAATGAGCAGTTCTTC
D gene: TRBD2; V gene: TRBV11-3; clone size: many; J gene: TRBJ2-2; CDR3 protein: CATPKTGLAGRANTGELFF; CDR3 DNA: TGTGCCACCCCCAAAACCGGACTAGCGGGGCGAGCGAACACCGGGGAGCTGTTTTTT
D gene: TRBD1; V gene: TRBV29-1; clone size: many; J gene: TRBJ1-2; CDR3 protein: CSVAPPAGGGGYTF; CDR3 DNA: TGCAGCGTTGCCCCCCCGGCAGGGGGTGGAGGCTACACCTTC
D gene: .; V gene: TRBV7-9; clone size: .; J gene: TRBJ1-1; CDR3 protein: CASSAQADGMSEAFF; CDR3 DNA: TGTGCCAGCAGCGCACAAGCAGACGGCATGAGTGAAGCTTTCTTT
D gene: .; V gene: TRBV27; clone size: .; J gene: TRBJ2-2; CDR3 protein: CASSLERRTGELFF; CDR3 DNA: TGTGCCAGCAGTTTGGAGCGACGCACCGGGGAGCTGTTTTTT
D gene: .; V gene: TRBV11-2; clone size: .; J gene: TRBJ1-1; CDR3 protein: CASSLLKGRFEAFF; CDR3 DNA: TGTGCCAGCAGCTTACTCAAAGGACGGTTTGAAGCTTTCTTT
D gene: .; V gene: TRBV20-1; clone size: medium-sized; J gene: TRBJ1-2; CDR3 protein: CSAVGQGGSYGYTF; CDR3 DNA: TGCAGTGCCGTGGGGCAGGGAGGTAGCTATGGCTACACCTTC
D gene: .; V gene: TRBV12-3/TRBV12-4; clone size: few; J gene: TRBJ2-3; CDR3 protein: CASSSFVSTDTQYF; CDR3 DNA: TGTGCCAGCAGTTCCTTTGTGAGCACAGATACGCAGTATTTT
D gene: .; V gene: TRBV2; clone size: many; J gene: TRBJ1-1; CDR3 protein: CASSPLAGNTEAFF; CDR3 DNA: TGTGCCAGCAGTCCTCTGGCGGGGAACACTGAAGCTTTCTTT
D gene: .; V gene: TRBV25-1; clone size: .; J gene: TRBJ2-3; CDR3 protein: CASSDLARDTQYF; CDR3 DNA: TGTGCCAGCAGTGATCTAGCCCGTGATACGCAGTATTTT